A selection of T cell receptor beta chains follows, all from one sample in a study of T cells in Graves' hyperthyroidism and ophthalmopathy. A single record per CDR3 protein comes from TCRdb applying MiXCR to the multiplex PCR reads. This sample has about half a million distinct CDR3 sequences, with about 22% found just once. Specimen: blood. The receptors come from a woman aged 70-85 years with Graves' ophthalmopathy. Each CDR3 is given with its conserved first and last residue. A D gene is named only where the DNA matches it firmly. Rows may omit the clone size; those that give it use once, few, many or a size class.

clone_size,v_call,d_call,cdr3_length,j_call,cdr3_aa,cdr3_nt
many,TRBV2,.,18,TRBJ2-1,CASSRVGRGSYSYNEQFF,TGTGCCAGCAGCCGGGTGGGTCGTGGGAGCTACTCCTACAATGAGCAGTTCTTC
few,TRBV3-1,TRBD2,15,TRBJ2-1,CASSPSGREGNEQFF,TGTGCCAGCAGCCCTAGCGGGAGGGAGGGAAATGAGCAGTTCTTC
.,TRBV5-1,.,14,TRBJ1-6,CASSLSGSDSPLHF,TGCGCCAGCAGCTTGTCGGGGAGTGATTCACCCCTCCACTTT
.,TRBV6-1,.,12,TRBJ2-7,CASSRHSYEQYF,TGTGCCAGCAGCCGACACAGCTACGAGCAGTACTTC
few,TRBV19,.,10,TRBJ2-5,CANPLETQYF,TGTGCAAACCCCCTGGAGACCCAGTACTTC
few,TRBV12-3/TRBV12-4,TRBD1,13,TRBJ1-1,CASSPDKGQWAFF,TGTGCCAGCAGTCCAGATAAGGGACAGTGGGCTTTCTTT
.,TRBV18,TRBD2,16,TRBJ2-1,CASSPYLAGVTNEQFF,TGTGCCAGCTCACCATACCTAGCGGGAGTCACGAATGAGCAGTTCTTC
few,TRBV28,.,16,TRBJ2-6,CASSGGLNSGANVLTF,TGTGCCAGCAGTGGGGGACTGAACTCTGGGGCCAACGTCCTGACTTTC
few,TRBV5-1,TRBD1,14,TRBJ1-2,CASSLEGQGRWYTF,TGCGCCAGCAGCTTGGAGGGACAGGGACGTTGGTACACCTTC
few,TRBV7-2,.,16,TRBJ2-1,CASSLAGQVNYNEQFF,TGTGCCAGCAGCTTAGCGGGCCAGGTTAACTACAATGAGCAGTTCTTC
.,TRBV3-1,TRBD2,16,TRBJ2-7,CASSQTAGRRTVEQYF,TGTGCCAGCAGCCAAACAGCGGGAAGAAGGACGGTCGAGCAGTACTTC
.,TRBV7-2,.,15,TRBJ2-2,CASSPYPGLAGELFF,TGTGCCAGCAGCCCCTATCCCGGGCTGGCCGGGGAGCTGTTTTTT
.,TRBV7-2,.,17,TRBJ1-5,CASSLADGGISNQPQHF,TGTGCCAGCAGCTTAGCGGACGGGGGAATTAGCAATCAGCCCCAGCATTTT
many,TRBV11-2,.,16,TRBJ2-1,CASSLVWESTVAEQFF,TGTGCCAGCAGCTTAGTTTGGGAGTCGACTGTCGCTGAGCAGTTCTTC
.,TRBV6-1,.,17,TRBJ2-3,CASSEGFTRLYTDTQYF,TGTGCCAGCAGTGAAGGCTTTACTAGGCTGTACACAGATACGCAGTATTTT
.,TRBV3-1,.,17,TRBJ2-7,CASSQDGSRVLSYEQYF,TGTGCCAGCAGCCAAGATGGGAGCCGGGTTTTATCCTACGAGCAGTACTTC
.,TRBV20-1,TRBD2,18,TRBJ2-1,CSANTMTEREVSEGEQFF,TGCAGTGCCAACACAATGACAGAGCGGGAGGTCTCAGAGGGTGAGCAGTTCTTC
few,TRBV7-6,.,16,TRBJ2-6,CASSLVAGAGANVLTF,TGTGCCAGCAGCTTAGTGGCAGGGGCTGGGGCCAACGTCCTGACTTTC
.,TRBV11-2,.,15,TRBJ2-1,CASSRGVGDGNEQFF,TGTGCCAGCAGCCGAGGCGTAGGGGACGGGAATGAGCAGTTCTTC
many,TRBV11-2,TRBD2,16,TRBJ2-1,CASSLKALAGLNEQFF,TGTGCCAGCAGCCTAAAGGCACTAGCGGGTTTAAATGAGCAGTTCTTC
many,TRBV2,TRBD1,14,TRBJ2-1,CASSEWTGSNEQFF,TGTGCCAGCAGTGAATGGACAGGGTCCAATGAGCAGTTCTTC
.,TRBV11-2,.,17,TRBJ1-6,CASSSGGTATLGLPLHF,TGTGCCAGCAGCTCGGGAGGGACCGCCACCTTGGGTTTACCCCTCCACTTT
.,TRBV5-1,TRBD2,14,TRBJ2-7,CASNGGSQLGEQYF,TGCGCCAGCAACGGCGGGAGCCAGCTGGGCGAGCAGTACTTC
many,TRBV7-2,TRBD2,15,TRBJ2-7,CASRTTSGKFYEQYF,TGTGCCAGCAGAACAACTAGCGGGAAGTTTTACGAGCAGTACTTC
few,TRBV3-1,.,14,TRBJ2-1,CASSRRGPGNEQFF,TGTGCCAGCAGCCGACGAGGGCCAGGAAATGAGCAGTTCTTC
.,TRBV29-1,TRBD2,15,TRBJ2-7,CSVVLTSGRPYEQYF,TGCAGCGTTGTTCTTACTAGCGGGAGGCCCTACGAGCAGTACTTC
few,TRBV20-1,TRBD2,14,TRBJ2-1,CSAPGSGRGNEQFF,TGCAGTGCCCCAGGGAGTGGGAGGGGAAATGAGCAGTTCTTC
few,TRBV6-1,.,12,TRBJ2-1,CASSLLLRGQFF,TGTGCCAGCAGTCTCCTACTACGAGGGCAGTTCTTC
few,TRBV27,.,17,TRBJ2-4,CASSPRAGILAKNIQYF,TGTGCCAGCAGCCCCCGTGCGGGCATCCTAGCCAAAAACATTCAGTACTTC
.,TRBV5-1,.,14,TRBJ2-3,CASSVTGYTDTQYF,TGCGCCAGCAGCGTAACAGGCTACACAGATACGCAGTATTTT
few,TRBV3-1,.,14,TRBJ1-1,CASSQDYGDTEAFF,TGTGCCAGCAGCCAAGACTACGGGGACACTGAAGCTTTCTTT
few,TRBV27,.,15,TRBJ2-1,CASSSFSQGYNEQFF,TGTGCCAGCAGTTCCTTCAGCCAGGGCTACAATGAGCAGTTCTTC
.,TRBV18,.,16,TRBJ2-1,CASSPPGRVSYNEQFF,TGTGCCAGCTCACCACCCGGGCGGGTCTCCTACAATGAGCAGTTCTTC
many,TRBV20-1,TRBD2,14,TRBJ2-7,CSARGSGRAYEQYF,TGCAGTGCTAGAGGGTCCGGGAGGGCCTACGAGCAGTACTTC
few,TRBV3-1,.,12,TRBJ1-2,CASSQEDSRYTF,TGTGCCAGCAGCCAAGAGGACAGTCGCTACACCTTC
.,TRBV19,.,15,TRBJ2-2,CATKADSHGAGELFF,TGTGCCACCAAGGCGGACAGCCATGGTGCCGGGGAGCTGTTTTTT
few,TRBV28,.,14,TRBJ2-7,CASRLRGRAYEQYF,TGTGCCAGCAGGCTACGGGGACGCGCCTACGAGCAGTACTTC
.,TRBV5-6,.,13,TRBJ2-7,CASSQRLVAEQYF,TGTGCCAGCAGCCAAAGACTAGTCGCCGAGCAGTACTTC
.,TRBV6-2/TRBV6-3,.,11,TRBJ2-7,CASSYTGEQYF,TGTGCCAGCAGTTACACGGGAGAGCAGTACTTC
.,TRBV7-9,TRBD2,17,TRBJ2-4,CASSSPRGDQAKNIQYF,TGTGCCAGCAGCTCCCCCCGGGGGGACCAAGCCAAAAACATTCAGTACTTC
few,TRBV7-2,.,12,TRBJ1-1,CASSPGWRKAFF,TGTGCCAGCAGCCCGGGGTGGCGGAAAGCTTTCTTT
.,TRBV20-1,.,15,TRBJ1-6,CSATPGQAYNSPLHF,TGCAGTGCTACACCCGGACAAGCGTATAATTCACCCCTCCACTTT